These T cell receptor beta chains were read from a single sample in a study of cytomegalovirus exposure and HLA in healthy donors. The repertoire was sequenced with immunoSEQ multiplex PCR; TCRdb's copy has only in-frame clones and lacks some. The table has roughly 170,000 clones, over 60% seen once. The specimen was PBMCs. Receptors originate from a female donor in good health and CMV-seronegative. The CDR3 runs from the conserved cysteine through the conserved F or W. The D gene is left open where the match is weak. The listing skips clone size in some rows; elsewhere it reads once, few, many or a size class.

j_call v_call clone_size d_call cdr3_aa cdr3_nt
TRBJ2-7 TRBV27 few NA CASSFGQGDYEQYF TGTGCCAGCAGTTTTGGGCAGGGTGACTACGAGCAGTACTTC
TRBJ2-5 TRBV6-1 NA TRBD1 CASRRGGNQETQYF TGTGCCAGCAGGCGAGGGGGCAATCAAGAGACCCAGTACTTC
TRBJ2-6 TRBV5-1 NA NA CASSLSLSGANVLTF TGCGCCAGCAGCTTGTCTCTCTCTGGGGCCAACGTCCTGACTTTC
TRBJ1-2 TRBV19 once NA CASSIDPASRYYGYTF TGTGCCAGTAGTATAGACCCTGCGTCCAGGTACTATGGCTACACCTTC
TRBJ2-1 TRBV27 NA NA CASSLSVGGWELF TGTGCCAGCAGTTTATCTGTCGGGGGATGGGAACTCTTC
TRBJ2-7 TRBV27 few NA CASSSSGRDYEQYF TGTGCCAGCAGTTCCTCGGGGCGGGACTACGAGCAGTACTTC
TRBJ1-1 TRBV29-1 NA NA CSVVGESGVNTEAFF TGCAGCGTTGTAGGGGAGTCGGGAGTGAACACTGAAGCTTTCTTT
TRBJ2-5 TRBV9 NA NA CASSPRGDTLLHF TGTGCCAGCAGCCCGCGAGGGGACACTCTTTTGCACTTC
TRBJ2-1 TRBV5-4 few TRBD2 CASSSRLAGGSSYNEQFF TGTGCCAGCAGCTCGAGACTAGCGGGGGGGAGCTCCTACAATGAGCAGTTCTTC
TRBJ2-3 TRBV5-4 few TRBD2 CASSARLSGSGADTQYF TGTGCCAGCAGCGCCCGCCTGAGCGGGAGTGGAGCAGATACGCAGTATTTT
TRBJ1-4 TRBV19 NA NA CATSGQGNEKLFF TGTGCCACCTCCGGGCAGGGGAATGAAAAACTGTTTTTT
TRBJ2-1 TRBV4-3 few NA CASSQDAGSGQFF TGCGCCAGCAGCCAAGATGCCGGTAGTGGGCAGTTCTTC
TRBJ2-3 TRBV6-1 NA TRBD1 CASSEKTGGPTDTQYF TGTGCCAGCAGTGAAAAGACAGGGGGCCCCACAGATACGCAGTATTTT
TRBJ1-2 TRBV27 NA NA CASSPLGANYGYTF TGTGCCAGCTCCCCCCTGGGAGCTAACTATGGCTACACCTTC
TRBJ2-2 TRBV19 NA TRBD1 CASSTTGVALNTGELFF TGTGCCAGTAGTACGACAGGGGTCGCCTTGAACACCGGGGAGCTGTTTTTT
TRBJ1-5 TRBV9 NA TRBD1 CASSGQGDQPQHF TGTGCCAGCAGCGGACAGGGTGATCAGCCCCAGCATTTT
TRBJ1-5 TRBV6-6 NA TRBD1 CASRPGTGEQPQHF TGTGCCAGCAGGCCCGGGACAGGGGAGCAGCCCCAGCATTTT
TRBJ1-5 TRBV19 once TRBD1 CASSGQGHQRGQPQHF TGTGCCAGTAGTGGACAGGGCCATCAGAGGGGTCAGCCCCAGCATTTT
TRBJ2-3 TRBV4-3 NA NA CASSSSSVSTDTQYF TGCGCCTCGTCGTCTAGTTCTGTGAGCACAGATACGCAGTATTTT
TRBJ1-1 TRBV9 NA TRBD1 CASSPTGQKNTEAFF TGTGCCAGCAGCCCCACGGGACAGAAGAACACTGAAGCTTTCTTT
TRBJ2-3 TRBV10-3 NA NA CAIRLEDTQYF TGTGCCATCCGGCTGGAGGATACGCAGTATTTT
TRBJ1-1 TRBV7-9 NA NA CASSLGQTANTEAFF TGTGCCAGCAGCTTAGGACAGACAGCGAACACTGAAGCTTTCTTT
TRBJ2-4 TRBV14 NA NA CASSPGRLHKNIQYF TGTGCCAGCAGCCCGGGGAGGCTACACAAAAACATTCAGTACTTC
TRBJ2-2 TRBV7-3 few NA CASSPRGIGELFF TGTGCCAGCAGCCCCCGGGGGATCGGGGAGCTGTTTTTT
TRBJ2-3 TRBV13 NA TRBD1 CASRDDRGRGDTQYF TGTGCCAGCAGGGATGACAGGGGGCGGGGTGATACGCAGTATTTT
TRBJ2-5 TRBV19 NA TRBD1 CASSITGGKTQYF TGTGCCAGTAGTATAACAGGGGGAAAGACCCAGTACTTC
TRBJ2-6 TRBV4-3 NA TRBD1 CASSPEGAAGANGLTF TGCGCCAGCAGCCCCGAGGGGGCGGCTGGGGCCAACGGCCTGACTTTC
TRBJ2-1 TRBV2 NA NA CASNMVEVDNEQFF TGTGCCAGCAATATGGTCGAGGTCGACAATGAGCAGTTCTTC
TRBJ2-7 TRBV28 NA TRBD1 CAILGTDAPQYF TGTGCCATCCTGGGGACAGATGCTCCGCAGTACTTC
TRBJ1-3 TRBV4-3 NA NA CASSQDPQTSGSGNTIYF TGCGCCAGCAGCCAAGACCCTCAGACAAGTGGTTCTGGAAACACCATATATTTT
TRBJ2-3 TRBV7-3 NA NA CASSLFGPSTDTQYF TGTGCCAGCAGCTTATTTGGGCCTAGCACAGATACGCAGTATTTT
TRBJ2-3 TRBV30 NA TRBD2 CAWSVISGARDTQYF TGTGCCTGGAGTGTAATTAGCGGGGCCCGAGATACGCAGTATTTT
TRBJ1-5 TRBV29-1 few TRBD1 CSVRTTGTNQPQHF TGCAGCGTTCGAACGACAGGGACGAATCAGCCCCAGCATTTT
TRBJ1-6 TRBV5-1 NA TRBD1 CASSLDRGSSDNSPLHF TGCGCCAGCAGCTTGGACAGGGGATCTTCGGATAATTCACCCCTCCACTTT
TRBJ2-3 TRBV25-1 few TRBD2 CASSVLAGNADTQYF TGTGCCAGCAGTGTACTAGCGGGAAACGCAGATACGCAGTATTTT
TRBJ1-6 TRBV5-4 few NA CASSLIQGRDSPLHF TGTGCCAGCAGCTTGATCCAGGGGAGGGATTCACCCCTCCACTTT
TRBJ2-1 TRBV2 NA NA CASVGDFEQFF TGTGCCAGCGTAGGAGATTTTGAGCAGTTCTTC
TRBJ1-4 TRBV18 NA NA CASSRLRTAENEKLFF TGCGCCAGCTCACGCCTCCGGACAGCCGAAAATGAAAAACTGTTTTTT
TRBJ2-3 TRBV9 few NA CASSGGGSRADTQYF TGTGCCAGCAGCGGGGGGGGCTCTCGGGCAGATACGCAGTATTTT
TRBJ2-2 TRBV4-2 NA NA CASSQAGPQGVSGELFF TGTGCCAGCAGCCAGGCCGGGCCACAGGGCGTATCCGGGGAGCTGTTTTTT
TRBJ2-5 TRBV6-6 NA NA CASSPQGTSETQYF TGTGCCAGCAGTCCACAAGGGACTTCGGAGACCCAGTACTTC
TRBJ2-3 TRBV5-8 NA NA CASSLGGSQYF TGTGCCAGCAGCTTAGGCGGATCGCAGTATTTT
TRBJ1-1 TRBV5-4 NA NA CASSLAGNTEAFF TGTGCCAGCAGCTTGGCAGGGAACACTGAAGCTTTCTTT
TRBJ2-4 TRBV18 once NA CASSTAGTPGDIQYF TGTGCCAGCTCAACAGCAGGGACTCCCGGGGACATTCAGTACTTC
TRBJ2-7 TRBV19 many TRBD1 CASSMTGTVFYEQYF TGTGCCAGTAGTATGACCGGGACAGTATTCTACGAGCAGTACTTC
TRBJ2-1 TRBV7-3 NA TRBD1 CASSLRVGTGQNEQFF TGTGCCAGCAGCTTAAGAGTCGGGACAGGACAAAATGAGCAGTTCTTC
TRBJ2-5 TRBV6-1 few TRBD2 CASSELAGGQETQYF TGTGCCAGCAGTGAACTAGCGGGTGGCCAAGAGACCCAGTACTTC
TRBJ2-7 TRBV28 NA NA CASSSPGSKSSYEQYF TGTGCCAGCAGTTCGCCCGGGTCCAAGAGCTCCTACGAGCAGTACTTC
TRBJ2-2 TRBV7-2 NA TRBD2 CASRGGALNTGELFF TGTGCCAGCCGGGGGGGGGCCTTGAACACCGGGGAGCTGTTTTTT
TRBJ2-5 TRBV5-1 NA NA CASSDAGTGRETQYF TGCGCCAGCAGCGACGCAGGGACTGGGAGGGAGACCCAGTACTTC
TRBJ2-2 TRBV25-1 NA TRBD1 CASSATTGGSNTGELFF TGTGCCAGCAGTGCCACGACAGGGGGCTCGAACACCGGGGAGCTGTTTTTT
TRBJ1-1 TRBV5-4 few NA CASSVWGLEAFF TGTGCCAGCAGCGTATGGGGACTTGAAGCTTTCTTT
TRBJ1-1 TRBV27 NA TRBD1 CASSFLDTRGRGAFF TGTGCCAGCAGTTTCCTCGATACCAGGGGGCGCGGGGCTTTCTTT
TRBJ1-4 TRBV9 NA TRBD1 CASSVWGQGNEKLFF TGTGCCAGCAGCGTCTGGGGACAGGGGAATGAAAAACTGTTTTTT
TRBJ1-1 TRBV6-6 NA NA CASSTDEAFF TGTGCCAGCTCCACAGATGAAGCTTTCTTT
TRBJ1-6 TRBV30 few TRBD1 CAWSVRTGNSPLHF TGTGCCTGGAGTGTCCGGACAGGGAATTCACCCCTCCACTTT
TRBJ1-1 TRBV19 NA TRBD1 CASSHLDRENTEAFF TGTGCCAGTAGTCACCTGGACAGGGAGAACACTGAAGCTTTCTTT
TRBJ2-7 TRBV18 NA TRBD2 CASSPTGRGNEQYF TGTGCCAGCTCACCAACCGGGAGGGGCAACGAGCAGTACTTC
TRBJ2-7 TRBV7-9 NA NA CASSLELGALRLRGYEQYF TGTGCCAGCAGCTTAGAACTGGGGGCTCTGCGGCTACGGGGTTACGAGCAGTACTTC